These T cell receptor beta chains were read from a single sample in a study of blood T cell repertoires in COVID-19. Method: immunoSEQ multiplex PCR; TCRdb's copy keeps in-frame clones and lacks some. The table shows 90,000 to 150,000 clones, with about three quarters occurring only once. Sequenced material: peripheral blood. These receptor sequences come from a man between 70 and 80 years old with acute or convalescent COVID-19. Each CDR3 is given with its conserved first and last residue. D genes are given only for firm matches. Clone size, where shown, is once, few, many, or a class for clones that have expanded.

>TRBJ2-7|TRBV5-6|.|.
CASSLQPTGSYEQYF
TGTGCCAGCAGCTTACAACCGACGGGCTCCTACGAGCAGTACTTC
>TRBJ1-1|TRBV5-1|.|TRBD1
CASSSSAGGYTEAFF
TGCGCCAGCAGCTCTAGCGCAGGGGGCTACACTGAAGCTTTCTTT
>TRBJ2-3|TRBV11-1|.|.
CASSLSGTDTQYF
TGTGCCAGCAGCTTATCCGGGACAGATACGCAGTATTTT
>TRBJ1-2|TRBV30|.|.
CAWSVLDRNYGYTF
TGTGCCTGGAGTGTACTAGATCGTAACTATGGCTACACCTTC
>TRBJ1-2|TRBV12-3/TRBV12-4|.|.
CASSFWGGYGYTF
TGTGCCAGCAGTTTTTGGGGGGGGTATGGCTACACCTTC
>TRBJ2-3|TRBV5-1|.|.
CASSLERALDTQYF
TGCGCCAGCAGCTTGGAGCGCGCTCTAGATACGCAGTATTTT
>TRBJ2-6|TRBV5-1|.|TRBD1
CASSLAGDRGLSGANVLTF
TGCGCCAGCAGCTTGGCCGGGGACAGGGGGCTTTCTGGGGCCAACGTCCTGACTTTC
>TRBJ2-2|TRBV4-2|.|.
CASSQGERRGTGELFF
TGTGCCAGCAGCCAAGGGGAGCGCAGGGGCACCGGGGAGCTGTTTTTT
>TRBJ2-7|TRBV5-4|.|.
CASSSDSFEWEQYF
TGTGCCAGCAGCTCCGACAGCTTCGAGTGGGAGCAGTACTTC
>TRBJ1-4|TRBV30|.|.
CAWSVGWGEEKLFF
TGTGCCTGGAGTGTCGGGTGGGGGGAGGAAAAACTGTTTTTT
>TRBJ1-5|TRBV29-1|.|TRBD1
CSVGQGLNQPQHF
TGCAGCGTTGGACAGGGCCTCAATCAGCCCCAGCATTTT
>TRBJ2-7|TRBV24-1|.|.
CATSEHGSYEQYF
TGTGCCACCAGTGAGCACGGCTCCTACGAGCAGTACTTC
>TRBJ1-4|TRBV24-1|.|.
CATSDPRGTNEKLFF
TGTGCCACCAGTGACCCCAGGGGCACTAATGAAAAACTGTTTTTT
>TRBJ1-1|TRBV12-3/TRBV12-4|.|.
CASTETGNTEAFF
TGTGCCAGCACTGAGACGGGGAACACTGAAGCTTTCTTT
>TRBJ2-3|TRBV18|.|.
CASSPFQGRDTQYF
TGTGCCAGCTCACCATTCCAGGGGAGAGATACGCAGTATTTT
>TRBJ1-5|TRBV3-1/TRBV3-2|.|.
CASSQDHRGGSTNQPQHF
TGTGCCAGCAGCCAAGATCATAGAGGGGGTTCGACAAATCAGCCCCAGCATTTT
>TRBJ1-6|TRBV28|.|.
CASRPGGGNSPLHF
TGTGCCAGCAGACCCGGGGGAGGTAATTCACCCCTCCACTTT
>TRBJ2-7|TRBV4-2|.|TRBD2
CASSQDLTSGGLCEQYF
TGTGCCAGCAGCCAAGACCTGACTAGCGGGGGCCTCTGCGAGCAGTACTTC
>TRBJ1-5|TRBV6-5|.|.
CASSYAGTSNQPQHF
TGTGCCAGCAGTTACGCAGGAACTAGCAATCAGCCCCAGCATTTT
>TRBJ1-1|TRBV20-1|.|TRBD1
CSASGQGAVNTEAFF
TGCAGTGCTAGTGGACAGGGGGCAGTGAACACTGAAGCTTTCTTT
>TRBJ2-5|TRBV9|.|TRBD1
CASSERQGRALGETQYF
TGTGCCAGCAGCGAGCGACAGGGGAGAGCCTTGGGAGAGACCCAGTACTTC
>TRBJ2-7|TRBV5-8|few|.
CASSSLQENEQYF
TGTGCCAGCAGCTCACTACAGGAAAACGAGCAGTACTTC
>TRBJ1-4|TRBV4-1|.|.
CASSQPGGSNEKLFF
TGCGCCAGCAGCCAGCCCGGGGGGTCTAATGAAAAACTGTTTTTT
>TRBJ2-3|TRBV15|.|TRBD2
CATSRPDSGGLDTQYF
TGTGCCACCAGCAGGCCCGATAGCGGGGGTTTAGATACGCAGTATTTT
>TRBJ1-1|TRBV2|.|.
CASSPQAAGNTEAFF
TGTGCCAGCAGTCCACAGGCGGCAGGGAACACTGAAGCTTTCTTT
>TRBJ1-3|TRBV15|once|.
CATSRGRLSGGNTIYF
TGTGCCACCAGCAGAGGCAGGCTCTCGGGGGGAAACACCATATATTTT
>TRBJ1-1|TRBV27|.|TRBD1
CASSTQGGNTEAFF
TGTGCCAGCAGCACTCAGGGGGGGAACACTGAAGCTTTCTTT
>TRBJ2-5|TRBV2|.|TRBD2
CASSYRTSVETQYF
TGTGCCAGCAGCTACAGGACTAGCGTAGAGACCCAGTACTTC
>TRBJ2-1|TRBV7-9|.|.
CASSDEQFF
TGTGCCAGTTCCGATGAGCAGTTCTTC
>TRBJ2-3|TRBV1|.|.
CTSSRGLAQRGTDTQYF
TGCACCAGCAGCCGAGGCCTAGCGCAACGCGGCACAGATACGCAGTATTTT
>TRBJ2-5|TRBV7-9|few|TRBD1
CASSLPPEYQGAGETQYF
TGTGCCAGCAGCTTACCCCCGGAATATCAGGGGGCGGGGGAGACCCAGTACTTC
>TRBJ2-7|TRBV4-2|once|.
CASSQDRTAYEQYF
TGTGCCAGCAGCCAAGATCGGACAGCCTACGAGCAGTACTTC
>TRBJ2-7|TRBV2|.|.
CASSVGGRGEQYF
TGTGCCAGCAGTGTCGGGGGGCGAGGGGAGCAGTACTTC
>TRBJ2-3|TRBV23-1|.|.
CASSQTLGSTQYF
TGCGCCAGCAGTCAAACCCTAGGAAGTACGCAGTATTTT
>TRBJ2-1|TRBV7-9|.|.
CASSSEQSRTASYNEQFF
TGTGCCAGCAGCTCTGAGCAGAGCCGGACAGCAAGCTACAATGAGCAGTTCTTC
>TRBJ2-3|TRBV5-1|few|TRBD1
CASSLRTGGTDTQYF
TGCGCCAGCAGCTTAAGAACAGGGGGCACAGATACGCAGTATTTT
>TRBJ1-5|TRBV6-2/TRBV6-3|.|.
CASSYPYQPQHF
TGTGCCAGCAGTTACCCGTATCAGCCCCAGCATTTT
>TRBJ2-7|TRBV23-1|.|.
CASSQSGVQGYEQYF
TGCGCCAGCAGTCAATCGGGGGTGCAGGGGTACGAGCAGTACTTC
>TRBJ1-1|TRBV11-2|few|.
CASSSNSKTGNTEAFF
TGTGCCAGCAGCTCCAACTCCAAGACGGGGAACACTGAAGCTTTCTTT
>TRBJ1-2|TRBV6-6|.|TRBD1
CASRGGGWGGYGYTF
TGTGCCAGCAGAGGGGGCGGGTGGGGCGGCTATGGCTACACCTTC
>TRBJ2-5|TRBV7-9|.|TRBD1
CASSTIQGSLSQKETQYF
TGTGCCAGCAGCACCATACAGGGGTCACTATCCCAAAAAGAGACCCAGTACTTC
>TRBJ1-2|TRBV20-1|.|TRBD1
CSASYPLGTGYYGYTF
TGCAGTGCTAGTTACCCCTTAGGGACAGGGTATTATGGCTACACCTTC
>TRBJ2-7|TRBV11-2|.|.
CASSQRVSYEQYF
TGTGCCAGCAGCCAACGGGTCTCCTACGAGCAGTACTTC